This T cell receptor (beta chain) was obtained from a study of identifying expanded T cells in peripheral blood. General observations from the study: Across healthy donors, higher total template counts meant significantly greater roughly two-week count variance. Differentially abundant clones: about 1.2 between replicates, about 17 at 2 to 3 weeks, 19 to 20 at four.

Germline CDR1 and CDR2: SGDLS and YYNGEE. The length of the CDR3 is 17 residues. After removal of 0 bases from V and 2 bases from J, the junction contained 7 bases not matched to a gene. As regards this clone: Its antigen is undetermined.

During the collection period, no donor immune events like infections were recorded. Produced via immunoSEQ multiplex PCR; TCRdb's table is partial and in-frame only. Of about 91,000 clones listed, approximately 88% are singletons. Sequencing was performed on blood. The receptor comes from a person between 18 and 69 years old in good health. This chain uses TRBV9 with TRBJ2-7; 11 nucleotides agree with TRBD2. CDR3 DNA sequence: TGTGCCAGCAGCGTAGGCTCCGGGACTAGCGGAACCTACGAGCAGTACTTC. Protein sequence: CASSVGSGTSGTYEQYF.